These 22 T cell receptor beta chains came from one sample sequenced in a study of blood T cells in healthy people across ages. A sample-barcoded 5' primer and a J-beta primer mix were used in a second PCR of roughly 7 to 11 cycles. MiXCR, run by TCRdb on the 5' RACE reads, gives a single entry per CDR3 protein. Of 750,000 to 1,000,000 distinct CDR3 sequences detected, approximately 32% appear once; the ten largest clones hold around 9.6%. In addition, the sample was reused for a study of T cells of mothers and their children.

Sequencing used blood. These receptors all stem from a woman aged 40 to 55 in good health.

This clonotype was observed a handful of times. This chain connects TRBV18 to TRBJ2-4; D gene unclear. Trimming removed 5 bases at V and 0 bases at J, with 14 bases between. This CDR3 is 16 amino acids long. The germline V gene has CDR1 KGHSH and CDR2 LQKENI. CDR3 sequence (DNA): TGTGCCAGCTCATCTCCAGTTGCACTAGCCAAAAACATTCAGTACTTC. It codes for CASSSPVALAKNIQYF.

A few counts support this clonotype. The V gene is TRBV9, the J gene TRBJ2-5; 8 bases map to TRBD2. V gave up 4 bases and J gave up 4 bases; unmatched junction bases: 9. CDR1 and CDR2 (germline): SGDLS, YYNGEE. The length of the CDR3 is 15 residues. The CDR3 loop is CASSHGGASGETQYF. In DNA form, the CDR3 reads TGTGCCAGCAGCCACGGGGGGGCCTCCGGAGAGACCCAGTACTTC.

This clonotype was seen repeatedly, ten times or more. The chain uses TRBV28 and TRBJ2-7; 9 nucleotides match TRBD1. V trimming: 5 bases; J trimming: 3 bases; junction bases outside the gene matches: 5. Germline CDR1 MDHEN, CDR2 SYDVKM. The CDR3 totals 14 residues. CDR3 sequence reads: CASSVDRGFYEQYF. CDR3 in DNA: TGTGCCAGCAGTGTCGACAGGGGGTTCTACGAGCAGTACTTC.

This clonotype was observed a handful of times. This chain joins TRBV28 and TRBJ1-5; 7 bases align to TRBD1. V lost 7 bases to trimming and J lost 3 bases; unmatched junction nucleotides: 6. Germline-derived CDR1 and CDR2 are MDHEN and SYDVKM. The CDR3 has 14 amino acids. The CDR3 sequence: CASTIDRVNQPQHF. The CDR3 nucleotides read TGTGCCAGCACCATCGACAGGGTCAATCAGCCCCAGCATTTT.

Concerning this clonotype: No conserved phenylalanine or tryptophan is present at the end of the CDR3, so a read error is the likely explanation. The CDR3 reads CASSQGDSKSYNEQFS. The CDR3 DNA sequence: TGTGCCAGCAGCCAGGGGGACAGCAAGTCCTACAATGAGCAGTTCTCC. The chain joins TRBV7-9 to TRBJ2-1, with 7 bases identical to TRBD1. With V trimmed by 5 bases and J by 1 base, 8 bases remained unmatched. Per germline, CDR1 SEHNR and CDR2 FQNEAQ (reference sequence). The CDR3 spans 16 residues.

The chain employs TRBV10-3 and TRBJ2-5; perhaps D is TRBD1 or TRBD2 (6 bases each). The V end was cut by 11 bases, the J end by 7 bases, with 17 bases between. The CDR3 has 12 amino acids. Germline V gene lookup returns CDR1 ENHRY and CDR2 SYGVKD. The CDR3 loop reads CAAARGGGTQYF. In DNA, the CDR3 is TGTGCCGCGGCCCGAGGGGGAGGGACCCAGTACTTC.

This clonotype occurred many times. This rearrangement joins TRBV6-5 to TRBJ2-7; TRBD2 agrees at 13 bases. V lost 6 bases to trimming and J lost 2 bases; unmatched junction nucleotides: 7. Germline CDR1 and CDR2: MNHEY and SVGAGI. The CDR3 totals 16 residues. For the CDR3, the DNA is TGTGCCAGCAGCTGGACTAGCGGGGGAAACACCTACGAGCAGTACTTC. Encoded protein: CASSWTSGGNTYEQYF.

The chain uses TRBV5-6 and TRBJ2-2; D is uncertain. The CDR3 extends over 13 amino acids. Germline V gene sequence: CDR1 SGHDT, CDR2 YYEEEE. The V gene lost 2 bases and the J gene lost 5 bases, with 7 bases spanning the gap. CDR3 in amino acids: CASSFTETGELFF. The CDR3 nucleotides read TGTGCCAGCAGCTTCACGGAAACCGGGGAGCTGTTTTTT. Full variable domain (remainder filled in from reference TRBV5-6 and TRBJ2-2): DAGVTQSPTHLIKTRGQQVTLRCSPKSGHDTVSWYQQALGQGPQFIFQYYEEEERQRGNFPDRFSGHQFPNYSSELNVNALLLGDSALYLCASSFTETGELFFGEGSRLTVL.

The V gene is TRBV5-1, the J gene TRBJ2-1; 12 positions agree with TRBD2. The J call may be in error: the DNA end matches TRBJ2-7 better. The CDR3 covers 16 residues. Germline assignment: CDR1 SGHRS and CDR2 YFSETQ. CDR3 nucleotide sequence: TGCGCCAGCAGCCTGACTAGCGGGGGCCTCTACAATGAGCAGTACTTC. It yields the protein CASSLTSGGLYNEQYF.

With regard to this clonotype: A much larger clone lies one base from this, so it may be a read error. The CDR3 region has the DNA TGTGCCAGCAGCAAAATCGGGTTGGGACAGATTATAATGATGAACACTGAAACTTTCTTT. This encodes CASSKIGLGQIIMMNTETFF. V and J are TRBV7-2 and TRBJ1-1; the match to TRBD1 covers 7 bases. This CDR3 comprises 20 residues. Germline V gives CDR1 SGHTA, CDR2 FQGNSA.

This clonotype has a count of ten or more. This chain links TRBV4-2 with TRBJ1-6; no clear D gene. V lost 0 bases and J 9 bases, leaving 9 bases between the germline ends. Germline CDR1 and CDR2: LGHNA and YNFKEQ. The CDR3 is made up of 14 amino acids. The CDR3 DNA reads as TGTGCCAGCAGCCAAGATAAAGTGGGTTCACCCCTCCACTTT. This translates into CASSQDKVGSPLHF.

This clonotype was seen at least ten times. V gene TRBV12-3 or TRBV12-4 combines with J gene TRBJ2-7, with D possibly matching TRBD2 (6 bases). V was pared by 2 bases and J by 2 bases, with 16 bases between. The CDR3 length is 16 residues. CDR3 sequence reads: CASSLSSGGWAYEQYF. The CDR3 coding sequence is TGTGCCAGCAGTTTATCCTCCGGGGGTTGGGCCTACGAGCAGTACTTC.

This clonotype was observed at least ten times. The rearrangement uses TRBV7-2 and TRBJ2-3, with no clear D. CDR3 length equals 14 residues. V was trimmed by 3 bases and J by 0 bases, leaving 7 bases between them. CDR1 and CDR2 (germline): SGHTA, FQGNSA. The CDR3 region has the DNA TGTGCCAGCAGCTTCTACCGGAGCACAGATACGCAGTATTTT. It codes for CASSFYRSTDTQYF.

This rearrangement joins TRBV7-2 to TRBJ2-7, with 7 bases lining up with TRBD2. The CDR3 covers 14 residues. V dropped 0 bases and J dropped 4; count of bases not matched to a gene: 3. Germline V lookup: CDR1 SGHTA, CDR2 FQGNSA. The CDR3 loop reads CASSLAGLWYEQYF. The CDR3 coding sequence is TGTGCCAGCAGCTTAGCGGGACTATGGTACGAGCAGTACTTC.

The chain has TRBV7-2 and TRBJ2-3; 9 nucleotides align to TRBD1. The germline gives CDR1 SGHTA, CDR2 FQGNSA. CDR3 length equals 14 residues. Trimming took 5 bases from V and 5 from J; bases not matched to a gene: 5. CDR3 coding DNA: TGTGCCAGCAGCCAGCCGGGACAGGGAGATACGCAGTATTTT. Translation: CASSQPGQGDTQYF. Full variable domain (outside the CDR3, taken from reference TRBV7-2 and TRBJ2-3): GAGVSQSPSNKVTEKGKDVELRCDPISGHTALYWYRQSLGQGLEFLIYFQGNSAPDKSGLPSDRFSAERTGGSVSTLTIQRTQQEDSAVYLCASSQPGQGDTQYFGPGTRLTVL.

This clonotype has at least ten counts. CDR3 bases: TGCGCCAGCAGCCAAGGACCCAGGACTAGCGGGGGGGATGAGCAGTTCTTC. Its protein product is CASSQGPRTSGGDEQFF. The chain employs TRBV4-3 and TRBJ2-1; 15 nucleotides match TRBD2. The CDR3 has 17 residues. V lost 1 base and J lost 8; bases outside the gene matches: 6. CDR1 LGHNA and CDR2 YSLEER come from the germline V gene.

The chain employs TRBV6-5 and TRBJ2-7, with D perhaps TRBD1 or TRBD2 (5 bases each). Germline V CDR1 and CDR2: MNHEY, SVGAGI. The germline V and J ends were trimmed by 6 bases and 2 bases, with 14 bases remaining between them. The CDR3 runs 14 residues. The CDR3 bases are TGTGCCAGCAGGATGGAACTGGGGGCCTACGAGCAGTACTTC. Protein product: CASRMELGAYEQYF.

This clonotype was recorded a few times. The chain couples TRBV28 to TRBJ2-4; D assignment may be TRBD1 or TRBD2 (6 bases each). Trimming shortened V by 2 bases and J by 6 bases, and 14 bases separated the two germline ends. The CDR3 is made up of 15 amino acids. CDR1 is MDHEN and CDR2 is SYDVKM in the germline V gene. CDR3 residues: CASSLGGGLGNIQYF. The CDR3 DNA follows: TGTGCCAGCAGTTTAGGAGGGGGGCTGGGAAACATTCAGTACTTC.

Only a few counts were recorded for this clonotype. This chain uses TRBV14 with TRBJ2-5; the match to TRBD2 covers 8 bases. V lost 0 bases to trimming and J lost 5 bases; unmatched junction nucleotides: 14. The CDR3 contains 18 residues. Germline loops: CDR1 SGHDN, CDR2 FVKESK. The CDR3 loop is CASSQDYMRRGVEETQYF. The DNA of the CDR3 is TGTGCCAGCAGCCAAGATTACATGCGGCGGGGGGTCGAGGAGACCCAGTACTTC.

This clonotype was seen more than once but under ten times. The chain carries TRBV5-1 and TRBJ1-2, with 8 bases fitting TRBD1. CDR3 length equals 16 residues. Trimming at V came to 3 bases and at J to 5 bases, leaving 12 bases not matched to a gene. Germline assignment: CDR1 SGHRS and CDR2 YFSETQ. CDR3 loop: CASSSDISTGEYGYTF. The CDR3, as DNA: TGCGCCAGCAGCTCGGATATATCGACAGGGGAATATGGCTACACCTTC.

This clonotype was recorded a few times. J is TRBJ2-5 and V is TRBV19; D may match TRBD1 or TRBD2 (5 bases each). The ends were cut back, 3 bases at V and 5 bases at J, with 13 bases in the middle. CDR1 is LNHDA, CDR2 SQIVND, per germline (reference sequence). The CDR3 totals 14 residues. This CDR3 reads CASSMFRDAETQYF. CDR3 DNA sequence: TGTGCCAGTAGTATGTTCAGGGACGCCGAGACCCAGTACTTC. Supplemented by reference TRBV19 and TRBJ2-5, the full variable domain reads DGGITQSPKYLFRKEGQNVTLSCEQNLNHDAMYWYRQDPGQGLRLIYYSQIVNDFQKGDIAEGYSVSREKKESFPLTVTSAQKNPTAFYLCASSMFRDAETQYFGPGTRLLVL.

This clonotype was detected only a few times. The rearrangement joins TRBV2 to TRBJ2-3; D is possibly TRBD2 (6 bases). V lost 4 bases, J lost 0 bases, and 11 bases lay in between. CDR1 is SNHLY, CDR2 FYNNEI, per germline. This CDR3 region has 15 residues. The CDR3 bases are TGTGCCAGCAGTGCGGCGGGGCCTAGCACAGATACGCAGTATTTT. Translated: CASSAAGPSTDTQYF.